This TCR beta chain was sequenced during a study of cytomegalovirus exposure and HLA in healthy donors. A remark on this clone: Its antigen is unknown.

Sequencing used immunoSEQ multiplex PCR; TCRdb keeps in-frame clones, though not all of them. This table holds 150,000 to 200,000 clones, 81% found once. CDR1 is MGHRA and CDR2 is YSYEKL in the germline V gene. Trimming shortened V by 3 bases and J by 4 bases, and 13 bases separated the two germline ends. This CDR3 has 15 residues. Findings and caveats of the study: The study labeled 164 TCR beta chains cytomegalovirus-associated. While the bulk of TCR sequences proved rare, some public TCRs turned up in many donors.

Material: PBMCs. The clonotype originates from a woman aged 25 to 39 in good health and CMV-seronegative. The V and J genes are TRBV4-1 and TRBJ1-3; D is possibly TRBD1 (5 bases). The chain's CDR3 is CASSHTNTGGNTIYF. The DNA for the CDR3 is TGCGCCAGCAGCCATACCAATACAGGAGGAAACACCATATATTTT.